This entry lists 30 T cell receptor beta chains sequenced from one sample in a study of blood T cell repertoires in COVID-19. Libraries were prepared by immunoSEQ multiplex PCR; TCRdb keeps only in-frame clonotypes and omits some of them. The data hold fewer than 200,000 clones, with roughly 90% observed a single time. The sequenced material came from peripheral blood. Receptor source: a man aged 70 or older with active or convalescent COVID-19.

The CDR3 coding sequence is TGCGCCAGCAGCCAAGAACGGGACAGGGGGACCGGGGAGCTGTTTTTT. Translated, it gives CASSQERDRGTGELFF. The V call is TRBV4-1, the J call TRBJ2-2; TRBD1 matches 11 bases. Germline CDR1 is MGHRA and CDR2 is YSYEKL. V was pared by 0 bases and J by 5 bases, with 2 bases of the junction left unmatched. CDR3 size: 16 residues.

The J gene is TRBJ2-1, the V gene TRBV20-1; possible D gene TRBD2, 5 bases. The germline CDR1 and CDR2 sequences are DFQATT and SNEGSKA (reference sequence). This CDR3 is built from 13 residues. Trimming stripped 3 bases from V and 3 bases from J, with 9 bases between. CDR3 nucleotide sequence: TGCAGTGCTAGTGAGGGCAACTACAATGAGCAGTTCTTC. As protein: CSASEGNYNEQFF.

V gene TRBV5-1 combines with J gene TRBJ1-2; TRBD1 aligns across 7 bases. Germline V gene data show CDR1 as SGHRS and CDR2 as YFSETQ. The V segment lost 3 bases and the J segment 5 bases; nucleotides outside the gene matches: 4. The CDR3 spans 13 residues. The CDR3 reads CASSYTGDYGYTF. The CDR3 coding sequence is TGCGCCAGCAGCTATACAGGGGATTATGGCTACACCTTC. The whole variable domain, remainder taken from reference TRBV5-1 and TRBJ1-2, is KAGVTQTPRYLIKTRGQQVTLSCSPISGHRSVSWYQQTPGQGLQFLFEYFSETQRNKGNFPGRFSGRQFSNSRSEMNVSTLELGDSALYLCASSYTGDYGYTFGSGTRLTVV.

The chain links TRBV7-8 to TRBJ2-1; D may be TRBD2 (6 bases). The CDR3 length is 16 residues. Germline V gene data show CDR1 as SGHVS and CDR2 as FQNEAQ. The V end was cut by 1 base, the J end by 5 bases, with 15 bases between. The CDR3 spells CASSLVAGLTNNEQFF. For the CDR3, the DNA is TGTGCCAGCAGCTTAGTTGCGGGGCTGACAAACAATGAGCAGTTCTTC.

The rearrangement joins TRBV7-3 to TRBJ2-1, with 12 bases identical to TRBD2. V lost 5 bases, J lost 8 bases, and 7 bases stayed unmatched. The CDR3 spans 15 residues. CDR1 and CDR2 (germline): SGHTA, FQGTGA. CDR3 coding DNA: TGTGCCAGCAGCCCGACTAGCGGGAGTTACCATGAGCAGTTCTTC. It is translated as CASSPTSGSYHEQFF. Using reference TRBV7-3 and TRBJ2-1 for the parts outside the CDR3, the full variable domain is GAGVSQTPSNKVTEKGKYVELRCDPISGHTALYWYRQSLGQGPEFLIYFQGTGAADDSGLPNDRFFAVRPEGSVSTLKIQRTERGDSAVYLCASSPTSGSYHEQFFGPGTRLTVL.

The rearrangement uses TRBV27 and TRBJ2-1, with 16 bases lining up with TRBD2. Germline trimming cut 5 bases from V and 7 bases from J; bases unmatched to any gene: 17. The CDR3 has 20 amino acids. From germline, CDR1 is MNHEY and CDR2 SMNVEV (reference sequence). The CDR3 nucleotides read TGTGCCAGCAGTCCTCGGCCAGGGACTAGCGGGGGGGCCCGGGTAAATGAGCAGTTCTTC. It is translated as CASSPRPGTSGGARVNEQFF.

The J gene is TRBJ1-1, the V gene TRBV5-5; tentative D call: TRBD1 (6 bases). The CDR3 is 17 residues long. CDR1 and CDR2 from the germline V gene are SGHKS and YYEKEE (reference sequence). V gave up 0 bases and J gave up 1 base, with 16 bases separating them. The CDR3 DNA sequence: TGTGCCAGCAGCTTGGCCGGCCAGGGGAAGGGGAACACTGAAGCTTTCTTT. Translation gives CASSLAGQGKGNTEAFF.

This CDR3 is CASIWGGLAGYRTDTQYF. Written as DNA, the CDR3 is TGTGCCAGCATATGGGGGGGACTAGCGGGATATCGCACAGATACGCAGTATTTT. The chain joins TRBV7-2 to TRBJ2-3; the match to TRBD2 covers 13 bases. The V gene's germline CDR1 is SGHTA and CDR2 FQGNSA. The CDR3 runs to 18 residues. J gave up 1 base and V 7 bases, and 11 bases lay outside the gene matches.

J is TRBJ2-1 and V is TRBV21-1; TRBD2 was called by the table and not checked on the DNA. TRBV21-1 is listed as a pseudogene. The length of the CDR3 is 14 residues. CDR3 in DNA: TGTGCCAGCCCCATGGGGAGCTCCTACAATGAGCAGTTCTTC. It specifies CASPMGSSYNEQFF.

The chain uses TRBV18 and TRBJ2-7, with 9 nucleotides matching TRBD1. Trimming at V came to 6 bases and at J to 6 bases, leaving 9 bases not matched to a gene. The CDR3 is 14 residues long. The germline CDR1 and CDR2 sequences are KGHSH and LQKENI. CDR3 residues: CASSPRDREGEQYF. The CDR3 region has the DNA TGTGCCAGCTCCCCCCGGGACAGGGAGGGCGAGCAGTACTTC.

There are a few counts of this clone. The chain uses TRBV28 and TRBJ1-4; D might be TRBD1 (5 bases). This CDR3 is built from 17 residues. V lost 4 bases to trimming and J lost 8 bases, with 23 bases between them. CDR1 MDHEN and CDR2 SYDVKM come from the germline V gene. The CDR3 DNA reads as TGTGCCAGCAGTTCCCCCGCGTCGCCCAGGGAGGGGGAAAAACTGTTTTTT. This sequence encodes CASSSPASPREGEKLFF.

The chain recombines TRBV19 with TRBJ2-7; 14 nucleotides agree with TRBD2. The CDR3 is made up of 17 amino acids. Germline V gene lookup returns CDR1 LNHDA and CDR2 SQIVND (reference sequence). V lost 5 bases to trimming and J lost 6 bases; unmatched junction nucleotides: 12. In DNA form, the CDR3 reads TGTGCCAGTAGTGGGGGGGGACTAGCGGGAGCTGCCGTCGAGCAGTACTTC. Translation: CASSGGGLAGAAVEQYF.

Here the CDR3 reads CASSPIGQGNEQYF. The CDR3 region has the DNA TGTGCCAGCTCACCGATCGGACAGGGGAACGAGCAGTACTTC. The chain links TRBV18 to TRBJ2-7; 9 positions agree with TRBD1. The CDR3 runs to 14 residues. J lost 5 bases, V lost 3 bases, and 5 bases had no gene match. The germline V gene has CDR1 KGHSH and CDR2 LQKENI.

The CDR3 region is CASIPIPPVAGGDEQFF. The CDR3 nucleotides are TGTGCCAGCATCCCAATCCCCCCTGTGGCGGGAGGCGATGAGCAGTTCTTC. The gene calls are TRBV28 and TRBJ2-1, with 8 bases fitting TRBD2. Trimming at V came to 7 bases and at J to 8 bases, leaving 19 bases not matched to a gene. The CDR3 covers 17 residues. Germline lookup yields CDR1 MDHEN and CDR2 SYDVKM.

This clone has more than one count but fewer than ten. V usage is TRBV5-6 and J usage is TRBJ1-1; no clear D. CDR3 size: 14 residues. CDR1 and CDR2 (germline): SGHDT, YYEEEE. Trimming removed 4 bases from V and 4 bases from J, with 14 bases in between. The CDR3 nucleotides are TGTGCCAGCAGCAAGTACATCCTCCTCACTGAAGCTTTCTTT. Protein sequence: CASSKYILLTEAFF.

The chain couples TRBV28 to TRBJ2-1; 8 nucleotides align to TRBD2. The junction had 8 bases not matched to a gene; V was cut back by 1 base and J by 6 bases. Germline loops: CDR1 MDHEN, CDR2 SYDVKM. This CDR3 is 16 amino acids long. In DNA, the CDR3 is TGTGCCAGCAGTTTATTGCCGGGACTAGGGCCCAATGAGCAGTTCTTC. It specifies CASSLLPGLGPNEQFF.

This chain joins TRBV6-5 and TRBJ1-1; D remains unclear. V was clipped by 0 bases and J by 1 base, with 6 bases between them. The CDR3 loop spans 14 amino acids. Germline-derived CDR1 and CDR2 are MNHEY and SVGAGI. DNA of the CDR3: TGTGCCAGCAGTTACTCGAGGCAGAACACTGAAGCTTTCTTT. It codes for CASSYSRQNTEAFF.

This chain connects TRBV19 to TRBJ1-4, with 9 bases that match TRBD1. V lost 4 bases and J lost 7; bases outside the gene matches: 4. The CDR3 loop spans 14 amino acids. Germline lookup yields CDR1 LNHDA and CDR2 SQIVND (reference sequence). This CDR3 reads CASSTTGGLEKLFF. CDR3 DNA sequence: TGTGCCAGTAGTACGACAGGGGGTCTTGAAAAACTGTTTTTT.

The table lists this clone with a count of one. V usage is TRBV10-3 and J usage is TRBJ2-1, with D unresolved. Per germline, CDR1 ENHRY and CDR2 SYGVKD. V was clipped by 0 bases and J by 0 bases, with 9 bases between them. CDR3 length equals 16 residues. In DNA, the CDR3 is TGTGCCATCAGTGAGTCTCTAGTCCGCTCCTACAATGAGCAGTTCTTC. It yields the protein CAISESLVRSYNEQFF.

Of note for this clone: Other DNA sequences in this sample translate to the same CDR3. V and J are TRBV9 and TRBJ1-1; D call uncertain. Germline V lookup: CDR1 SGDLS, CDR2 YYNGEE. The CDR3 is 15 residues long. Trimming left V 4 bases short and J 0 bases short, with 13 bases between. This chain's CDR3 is CASSPRELVNTEAFF. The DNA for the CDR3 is TGTGCCAGCAGCCCCCGGGAGCTAGTGAACACTGAAGCTTTCTTT.

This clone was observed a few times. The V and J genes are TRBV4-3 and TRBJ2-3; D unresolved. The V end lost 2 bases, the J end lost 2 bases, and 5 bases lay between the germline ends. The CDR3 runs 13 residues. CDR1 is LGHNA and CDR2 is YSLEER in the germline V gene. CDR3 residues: CASSQLTTDTQYF. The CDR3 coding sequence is TGCGCCAGCAGCCAACTAACCACAGATACGCAGTATTTT.

CDR3 in amino acids: CASKRRQNTGELFF. The CDR3 nucleotides read TGTGCCAGCAAGCGGCGACAGAACACCGGGGAGCTGTTTTTT. The J gene is TRBJ2-2, the V gene TRBV3-1 (or the pseudogene TRBV3-2), with D possibly matching TRBD2 (5 bases). Germline V gene lookup returns CDR1 LGHDT and CDR2 YNNKEL (reference sequence). The CDR3 has 14 amino acids. V was shortened by 7 bases and J by 1 base, with 10 bases between the two germline ends.

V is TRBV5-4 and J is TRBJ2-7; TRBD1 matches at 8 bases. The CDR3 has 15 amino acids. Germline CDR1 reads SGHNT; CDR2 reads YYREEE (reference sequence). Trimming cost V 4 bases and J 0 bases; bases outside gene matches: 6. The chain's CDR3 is CASSRPGQVSYEQYF. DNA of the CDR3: TGTGCCAGCAGCAGACCGGGACAGGTCTCCTACGAGCAGTACTTC.

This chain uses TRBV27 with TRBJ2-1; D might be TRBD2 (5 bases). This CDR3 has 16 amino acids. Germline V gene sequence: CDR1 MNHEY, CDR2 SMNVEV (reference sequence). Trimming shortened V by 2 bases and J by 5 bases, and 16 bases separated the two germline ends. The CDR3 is CASSLEGFFLDNEQFF. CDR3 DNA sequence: TGTGCCAGCAGTTTAGAGGGTTTTTTCTTGGACAATGAGCAGTTCTTC.

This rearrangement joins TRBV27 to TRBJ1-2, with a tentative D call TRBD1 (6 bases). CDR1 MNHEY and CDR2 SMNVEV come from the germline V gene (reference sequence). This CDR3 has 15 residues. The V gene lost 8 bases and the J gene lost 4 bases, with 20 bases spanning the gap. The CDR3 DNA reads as TGTGCCAGCGCACCGAACTTAGGGGGGGTCTATGGCTACACCTTC. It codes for CASAPNLGGVYGYTF.

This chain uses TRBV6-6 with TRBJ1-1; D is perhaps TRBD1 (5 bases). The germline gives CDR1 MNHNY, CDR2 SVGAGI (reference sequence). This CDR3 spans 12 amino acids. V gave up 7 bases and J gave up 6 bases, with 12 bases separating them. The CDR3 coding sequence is TGTGCCAGCACCAACTTCAGGGCTGAAGCTTTCTTT. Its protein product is CASTNFRAEAFF.

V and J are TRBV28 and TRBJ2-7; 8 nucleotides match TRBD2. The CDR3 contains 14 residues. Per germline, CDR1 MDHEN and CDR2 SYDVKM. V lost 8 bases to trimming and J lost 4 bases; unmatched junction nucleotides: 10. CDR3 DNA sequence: TGTGCCAGCTGGGGAAGACTAGCGAGGTACGAGCAGTACTTC. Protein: CASWGRLARYEQYF.

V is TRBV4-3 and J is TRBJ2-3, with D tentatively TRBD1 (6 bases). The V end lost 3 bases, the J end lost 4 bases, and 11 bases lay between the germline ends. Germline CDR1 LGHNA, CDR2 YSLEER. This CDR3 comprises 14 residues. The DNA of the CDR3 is TGCGCCAGCAGCCAGCAGGACAGCTCAGATACGCAGTATTTT. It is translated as CASSQQDSSDTQYF.

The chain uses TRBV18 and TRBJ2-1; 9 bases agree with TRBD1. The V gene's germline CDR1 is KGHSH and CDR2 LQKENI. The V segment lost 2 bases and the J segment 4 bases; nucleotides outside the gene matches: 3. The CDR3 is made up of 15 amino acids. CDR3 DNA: TGTGCCAGCTCACCAAGACAGGGGGGATACAATGAGCAGTTCTTC. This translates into CASSPRQGGYNEQFF.

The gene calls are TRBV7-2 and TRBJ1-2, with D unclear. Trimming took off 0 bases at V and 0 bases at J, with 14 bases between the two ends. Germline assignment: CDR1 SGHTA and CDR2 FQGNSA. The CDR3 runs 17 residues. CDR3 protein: CASSLAVFLLANYGYTF. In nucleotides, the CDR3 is TGTGCCAGCAGCTTAGCTGTCTTTCTTCTAGCTAACTATGGCTACACCTTC.